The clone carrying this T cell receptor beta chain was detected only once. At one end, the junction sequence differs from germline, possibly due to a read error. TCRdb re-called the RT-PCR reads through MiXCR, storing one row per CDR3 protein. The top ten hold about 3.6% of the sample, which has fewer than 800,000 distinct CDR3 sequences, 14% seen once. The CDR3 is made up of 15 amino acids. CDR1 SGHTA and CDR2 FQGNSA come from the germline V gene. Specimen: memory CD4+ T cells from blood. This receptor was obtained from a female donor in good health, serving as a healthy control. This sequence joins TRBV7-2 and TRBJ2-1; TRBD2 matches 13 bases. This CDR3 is CASSLTSGGHYEKFF. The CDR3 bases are TGTGCCAGCAGCTTGACTAGCGGGGGGCATTATGAGAAGTTCTTC.